This T cell receptor (beta chain) comes out of a study of T cell repertoires in aging, cancer and after chemotherapy. Study-wide context: Over several months to years, re-sampled healthy donor repertoires clearly shared clones.

The template was genomic DNA from peripheral blood, not RNA. From germline, CDR1 is SQVTM and CDR2 ANQGSEA. The CDR3 is 13 amino acids. V was clipped by 6 bases and J by 2 bases; unmatched bases: 7. Rearranged V-D-J TRB sequences were amplified with a mixed TRB-A/B primer pool. TCRdb redid the calling of the multiplex PCR reads with MiXCR, one entry per CDR3 protein. The sample has about 12,000 distinct CDR3 sequences, 31% seen once. In its sample, this clonotype ranks as medium-sized. This receptor was taken from a human donor in good health. The donor label of this sample is uncertain. This sequence joins TRBV29-1 and TRBJ2-7; 7 nucleotides match TRBD1. The specimen was blood. In nucleotides, the CDR3 is TGCAGCGTGTCGACAGGGATCGCCTACGAGCAGTACTTC. Protein: CSVSTGIAYEQYF.